This TCR beta chain derives from a study of blood T cell repertoires in COVID-19. Overall study context: COVID-19 samples from acute and convalescent phases originated in the United States, Italy and Spain. The analysed material was cDNA or gDNA that came from T cells, B-cell-depleted T cells, or PBMCs.

The germline V gene encodes CDR1 LNHDA and CDR2 SQIVND (reference sequence). This CDR3 has 12 amino acids. The ends were cut back, 4 bases at V and 8 bases at J, with 9 bases in the middle. In the original analysis: Estimates of nucleated cell counts were drawn from the amplification of reference gene primers. The protocol was immunoSEQ multiplex PCR, while the TCRdb copy is restricted to in-frame clones and leaves out a portion. V and J calls plus clone size are reproduced from that table; the DNA served to infer D and trimming. The sample carries nearly 55,000 clones, approximately 84% recorded once.

The receptor was derived from a human donor with active or convalescent COVID-19. The donor label of this sample is uncertain. The chain carries TRBV19 and TRBJ2-1, with D possibly being TRBD1 (5 bases). Sequenced: peripheral blood. The CDR3: CASSNPRDEQFF. DNA of the CDR3: TGTGCCAGTAGTAACCCCAGGGATGAGCAGTTCTTC.